These 28 T cell receptor beta chains were all obtained from the same sample, sequenced in a study of cytomegalovirus exposure and HLA in healthy donors. PCR used 60 Vbeta primers and 13 Jbeta primers. Clones were read by immunoSEQ multiplex PCR, and TCRdb kept only the in-frame ones, dropping some. The repertoire holds 80,000 or so clones, 55% to 75% seen once, with 5.7% in the top ten. Sequencing input: PBMCs. These receptors were taken from a man between 25 and 39 years old in good health and CMV-seropositive.

The CDR3 DNA reads as TGTGCCAGCAGCCAGGCAAAGGGGGACAACAATGAGCAGTTCTTC. Protein product: CASSQAKGDNNEQFF. The rearrangement joins TRBV5-4 to TRBJ2-1; tentative D call: TRBD1 (6 bases). Per the germline V gene, CDR1 is SGHNT and CDR2 is YYREEE (reference sequence). Trimming left V 4 bases short and J 5 bases short, with 16 bases between. The length of the CDR3 is 15 residues.

The V and J genes are TRBV5-6 and TRBJ2-7; TRBD1 aligns across 7 bases. CDR1 is SGHDT, CDR2 YYEEEE, per germline. This CDR3 is 13 amino acids long. The junction had 4 bases not matched to a gene; V was cut back by 3 bases and J by 4 bases. CDR3 nucleotides: TGTGCCAGCAGCTGGGGACAGCAATACGAGCAGTACTTC. Protein sequence: CASSWGQQYEQYF.

The J gene is TRBJ1-1, the V gene TRBV28; a possible D gene is TRBD1 (5 bases). Germline lookup yields CDR1 MDHEN and CDR2 SYDVKM. V lost 7 bases and J 3 bases, leaving 15 bases between the germline ends. This CDR3 contains 14 residues. CDR3 residues: CASNRFGRYTEAFF. The CDR3 DNA reads TGTGCCAGCAACAGGTTTGGACGGTACACTGAAGCTTTCTTT.

The chain is built from TRBV27 and TRBJ2-1; D not resolved. The CDR3 is 16 residues long. V was cut by 7 bases and J by 6 bases, with 22 bases left in between. Per germline, CDR1 MNHEY and CDR2 SMNVEV (reference sequence). This CDR3 reads CASKRSVLVTGNEQFF. DNA of the CDR3: TGTGCCAGCAAGAGGAGCGTCCTTGTTACGGGCAATGAGCAGTTCTTC.

This clone was seen more than once but under ten times. In DNA, the CDR3 is TGTGCCAGAAGCTTGGGGTGGGACACTAGGGTTAACTATGGCTACACCTTC. It is translated as CARSLGWDTRVNYGYTF. The chain has TRBV5-3 and TRBJ1-2; D possibly corresponds to TRBD1 (6 bases). TRBV5-3 has ORF status, its function being uncertain. V was clipped by 0 bases and J by 1 base, with 16 bases between them. CDR3 length equals 17 residues.

The V and J genes are TRBV5-1 and TRBJ1-1; D possibly corresponds to TRBD1 (6 bases). The CDR3 consists of 12 residues. V was shortened by 0 bases and J by 11 bases, with 11 bases between the two germline ends. Germline lookup yields CDR1 SGHRS and CDR2 YFSETQ. CDR3 in amino acids: CASSLDWTEAFF. DNA of the CDR3: TGCGCCAGCAGCTTGGATTGGACAGAGGCTTTCTTT. The entire variable domain, with the rest obtained from reference TRBV5-1 and TRBJ1-1, is as follows: KAGVTQTPRYLIKTRGQQVTLSCSPISGHRSVSWYQQTPGQGLQFLFEYFSETQRNKGNFPGRFSGRQFSNSRSEMNVSTLELGDSALYLCASSLDWTEAFFGQGTRLTVV.

The chain couples TRBV30 to TRBJ2-1, with D perhaps TRBD1 (5 bases). Germline values: CDR1 GTSNPN, CDR2 SVGIG (reference sequence). There are 15 residues in the CDR3. The ends were cut back, 3 bases at V and 10 bases at J, with 22 bases in the middle. The CDR3 sequence is CAWRNPRATVREQFF. In nucleotides, the CDR3 is TGTGCCTGGAGAAACCCTAGAGCGACAGTTAGAGAGCAGTTCTTC.

This rearrangement joins TRBV29-1 to TRBJ2-7; D uncertain. Germline assignment: CDR1 SQVTM and CDR2 ANQGSEA. This CDR3 has 11 amino acids. V was shortened by 4 bases and J by 2 bases, with 6 bases between the two germline ends. This chain's CDR3 is CSVVQTYEQYF. In DNA, the CDR3 is TGCAGCGTTGTACAGACCTACGAGCAGTACTTC.

The chain has TRBV7-3 and TRBJ2-1; 8 nucleotides agree with TRBD2. The CDR3 runs to 14 residues. Germline CDR1 is SGHTA and CDR2 is FQGTGA. Losses at the gene ends were 5 bases for V and 5 bases for J; bases not matched to a gene: 5. CDR3 amino acids: CASSETGGDNEQFF. CDR3 DNA sequence: TGTGCCAGCAGCGAAACCGGGGGGGACAATGAGCAGTTCTTC.

The V gene is TRBV6-1, the J gene TRBJ1-5; a weak D match, TRBD1 (5 bases). Germline V gene sequence: CDR1 MNHNS, CDR2 SASEGT. Deletions cut 3 bases from V and 7 bases from J, with 10 bases between. The CDR3 totals 13 residues. The CDR3 coding sequence is TGTGCCAGCAGTGACAGGGTTCGGCAGCCCCAGCATTTT. As protein: CASSDRVRQPQHF.

CDR3 bases: TGTGCCAGCAGTTCCATCGACATACACCCCACCTATGGCTACACCTTC. Its translation: CASSSIDIHPTYGYTF. The gene calls are TRBV6-6 and TRBJ1-2; D remains unclear. The CDR3 has 16 amino acids. V was trimmed by 4 bases and J by 4 bases, leaving 19 bases between them. The V gene's germline CDR1 is MNHNY and CDR2 SVGAGI (reference sequence).

The chain links TRBV15 to TRBJ2-7; 7 bases fit TRBD1. Per the germline V gene, CDR1 is LNHNV and CDR2 is YYDKDF (reference sequence). V lost 5 bases, J lost 2 bases, and 9 bases stayed unmatched. The CDR3 is 15 amino acids. Here the CDR3 DNA reads TGTGCCACCAGCTTGTGGACAGGTGATCCCTACGAGCAGTACTTC. This sequence encodes CATSLWTGDPYEQYF.

The V call is TRBV14, the J call TRBJ2-1; TRBD1 might be the D (5 bases). Germline CDR1 SGHDN, CDR2 FVKESK. V lost 2 bases, J lost 10 bases, and 12 bases lay in between. CDR3 length: 13 residues. The CDR3: CASSQNRQGEQFF. CDR3 bases: TGTGCCAGCAGCCAAAATCGGCAGGGCGAGCAGTTCTTC.

The chain combines TRBV14 with TRBJ2-1; TRBD2 agrees at 10 bases. The V and J ends lost 1 base and 16 bases, in that order; junction bases with no gene match: 7. Germline V gene sequence: CDR1 SGHDN, CDR2 FVKESK. This CDR3 comprises 13 residues. CDR3 bases: TGTGCCAGCAGCCAAGCCCTAGCGGGGGCCCACTTCTTC. Translation: CASSQALAGAHFF.

This chain links TRBV7-9 with TRBJ1-3, with D perhaps matching TRBD1 (6 bases). Trimming removed 1 base at V and 4 bases at J, with 14 bases between. From germline, CDR1 is SEHNR and CDR2 FQNEAQ (reference sequence). The CDR3 consists of 16 residues. CDR3 bases: TGTGCCAGCAGCTTAGTTGGGGGCGTAGGAGGAAACACCATATATTTT. Protein: CASSLVGGVGGNTIYF.

V and J are TRBV29-1 and TRBJ2-5; the D gene is possibly TRBD1 (5 bases). CDR3 length equals 14 residues. Germline CDR1 SQVTM, CDR2 ANQGSEA. V gave up 3 bases and J gave up 0 bases, with 11 bases separating them. The CDR3 is CSVDPGMNQETQYF. The DNA for the CDR3 is TGCAGCGTTGATCCAGGGATGAACCAAGAGACCCAGTACTTC.

This clone appeared once. This chain joins TRBV4-1 and TRBJ2-5, with 8 bases identical to TRBD1. The ends lost 4 bases at V and 7 bases at J; junction bases unmatched: 5. The CDR3 has 13 amino acids. Germline values: CDR1 MGHRA, CDR2 YSYEKL. CDR3 loop: CASSPGQEGTQYF. The CDR3 coding sequence is TGCGCCAGCAGCCCGGGACAGGAGGGGACCCAGTACTTC.

This clone has just one count. The genes are TRBV6-1 and TRBJ2-7, with 7 bases identical to TRBD2. V shed 9 bases, J shed 7 bases, and the junction held 12 bases outside the gene matches. Germline V gene lookup returns CDR1 MNHNS and CDR2 SASEGT. The CDR3 loop spans 13 amino acids. The CDR3 sequence: CARGGSVLPEQYF. The CDR3 region has the DNA TGTGCCAGGGGGGGGTCCGTCCTCCCTGAGCAGTACTTC.

The genes are TRBV9 and TRBJ2-1; 7 positions match TRBD2. CDR3 length: 15 residues. Germline V gene lookup returns CDR1 SGDLS and CDR2 YYNGEE. The V and J ends lost 6 bases and 9 bases, in that order; junction bases with no gene match: 15. CDR3 in amino acids: CASNFLADIGGEQFF. The CDR3 nucleotides are TGTGCCAGCAATTTTCTAGCGGATATTGGCGGTGAGCAGTTCTTC.

The V call is TRBV11-2, the J call TRBJ2-2; D is possibly TRBD2 (5 bases). CDR1 is SGHAT and CDR2 is FQNNGV in the germline V gene. V lost 5 bases and J lost 1, with 11 bases in between. The CDR3 is 15 residues long. For the CDR3, the DNA is TGTGCCAGCAGCACCGAGGGCCTGAACACCGGGGAGCTGTTTTTT. It specifies CASSTEGLNTGELFF.

CDR3 in DNA: TGCGCCAGCAGCCCAGTTGGGGGGACTCCGTGGGATAATGAGCAGTTCTTC. It yields the protein CASSPVGGTPWDNEQFF. The chain employs TRBV5-1 and TRBJ2-1; possible D gene TRBD2, 6 bases. CDR3 length: 17 amino acids. Germline loops: CDR1 SGHRS, CDR2 YFSETQ. V was trimmed by 4 bases and J by 7 bases, leaving 24 bases between them. The full variable domain, in which reference TRBV5-1 and TRBJ2-1 provide the parts outside the CDR3, is KAGVTQTPRYLIKTRGQQVTLSCSPISGHRSVSWYQQTPGQGLQFLFEYFSETQRNKGNFPGRFSGRQFSNSRSEMNVSTLELGDSALYLCASSPVGGTPWDNEQFFGPGTRLTVL.

The chain has TRBV7-9 and TRBJ2-2, with D possibly being TRBD1 (6 bases). Per germline, CDR1 SEHNR and CDR2 FQNEAQ (reference sequence). Trimming removed 6 bases at V and 0 bases at J, with 14 bases between. This CDR3 is 16 amino acids long. The CDR3 nucleotides are TGTGCCAGCAGGCTGACTGGGACAACGAACACCGGGGAGCTGTTTTTT. This gives the protein CASRLTGTTNTGELFF.

This clone occurred once. The gene calls are TRBV5-1 and TRBJ2-3; D uncertain. Trimming stripped 5 bases from V and 0 bases from J, with 13 bases between. The CDR3 is 15 residues long. Germline CDR1 reads SGHRS; CDR2 reads YFSETQ. For the CDR3, the DNA is TGCGCCAGCAGATCCCTTAATTCTAGCACAGATACGCAGTATTTT. Translating it yields CASRSLNSSTDTQYF.

The sample holds one count of this clone. V and J are TRBV2 and TRBJ2-5, with 7 bases lining up with TRBD2. Germline assignment: CDR1 SNHLY and CDR2 FYNNEI. The junction had 6 bases not matched to a gene; V was cut back by 7 bases and J by 1 base. The CDR3 is 14 residues long. CDR3 loop: CASTGLAAQETQYF. The CDR3, as DNA: TGTGCCAGCACAGGCCTAGCGGCCCAAGAGACCCAGTACTTC.

V usage is TRBV15 and J usage is TRBJ1-4; D gene unclear. The V gene lost 0 bases and the J gene lost 7 bases, with 12 bases spanning the gap. CDR3 length: 15 amino acids. Germline lookup yields CDR1 LNHNV and CDR2 YYDKDF (reference sequence). The CDR3 reads CATSRDAGLGEKLFF. The CDR3 coding sequence is TGTGCCACCAGCAGAGACGCAGGTCTTGGTGAAAAACTGTTTTTT.

The sample holds a few counts of this clone. CDR3 loop: CATSRVGQSYEQYF. CDR3 sequence (DNA): TGTGCCACCAGCAGAGTGGGACAATCCTACGAGCAGTACTTC. This chain links TRBV15 with TRBJ2-5; D is perhaps TRBD1 (6 bases). With the DNA end fitting TRBJ2-7 better, the J assignment may be wrong. Germline V CDR1 and CDR2: LNHNV, YYDKDF (reference sequence). The CDR3 covers 14 residues.

V is TRBV7-3 and J is TRBJ1-6, with TRBD1 as a possible D gene (5 bases). Germline lookup yields CDR1 SGHTA and CDR2 FQGTGA. V lost 5 bases and J lost 8, with 16 bases in between. The CDR3 runs 15 residues. CDR3 in amino acids: CASSRSGGDHSPLHF. The DNA of the CDR3 is TGTGCCAGCAGCCGCTCCGGGGGAGATCATTCACCCCTCCACTTT.

J is TRBJ2-1 and V is TRBV5-4; 8 bases line up with TRBD1. This CDR3 has 15 residues. Germline CDR1 SGHNT, CDR2 YYREEE (reference sequence). V lost 4 bases to trimming and J lost 2 bases; unmatched junction nucleotides: 5. The CDR3, as DNA: TGTGCCAGCAGCCAGGACAGGGACCCCTACAATGAGCAGTTCTTC. Amino acids: CASSQDRDPYNEQFF. Together with reference TRBV5-4 and TRBJ2-1, the CDR3 gives the full variable domain: ETGVTQSPTHLIKTRGQQVTLRCSSQSGHNTVSWYQQALGQGPQFIFQYYREEENGRGNFPPRFSGLQFPNYSSELNVNALELDDSALYLCASSQDRDPYNEQFFGPGTRLTVL.